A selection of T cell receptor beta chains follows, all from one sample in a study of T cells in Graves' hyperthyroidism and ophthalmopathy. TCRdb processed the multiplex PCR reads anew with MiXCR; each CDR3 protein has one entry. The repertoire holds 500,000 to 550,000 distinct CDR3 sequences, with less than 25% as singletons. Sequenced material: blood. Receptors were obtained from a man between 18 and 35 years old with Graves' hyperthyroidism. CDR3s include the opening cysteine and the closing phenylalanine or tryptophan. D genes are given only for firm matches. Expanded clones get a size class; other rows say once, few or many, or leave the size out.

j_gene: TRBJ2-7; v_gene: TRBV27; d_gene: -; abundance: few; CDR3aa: CASSSGVNTYEQYF; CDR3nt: TGTGCCAGCAGTTCGGGGGTGAATACCTACGAGCAGTACTTC
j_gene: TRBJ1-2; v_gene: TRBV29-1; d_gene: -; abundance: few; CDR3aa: CSVAGSNYGYTF; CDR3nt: TGCAGCGTTGCCGGGTCTAACTATGGCTACACCTTC
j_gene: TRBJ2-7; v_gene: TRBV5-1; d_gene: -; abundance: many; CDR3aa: CASSLDSSPYEQYF; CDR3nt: TGCGCCAGCAGCTTAGACAGTTCCCCCTACGAGCAGTACTTC
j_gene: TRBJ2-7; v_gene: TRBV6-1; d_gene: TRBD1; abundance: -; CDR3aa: CASRNRDRESYEQYF; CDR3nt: TGTGCCAGCAGAAACCGGGACAGAGAATCCTACGAGCAGTACTTC
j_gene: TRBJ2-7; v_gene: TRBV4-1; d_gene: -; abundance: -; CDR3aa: CASSQGGLDNWGSYEQYF; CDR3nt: TGCGCCAGCAGCCAAGGCGGTCTGGACAACTGGGGCTCCTACGAGCAGTACTTC
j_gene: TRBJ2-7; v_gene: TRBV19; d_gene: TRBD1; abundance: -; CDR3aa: CASSTARDSYEQYF; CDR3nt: TGTGCCAGTAGTACCGCTCGGGACAGCTACGAGCAGTACTTC
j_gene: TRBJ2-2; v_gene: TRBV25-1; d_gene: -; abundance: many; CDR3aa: CASSGTRPQDTGELFF; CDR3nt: TGTGCCAGCAGTGGGACCCGTCCCCAGGACACCGGGGAGCTGTTTTTT
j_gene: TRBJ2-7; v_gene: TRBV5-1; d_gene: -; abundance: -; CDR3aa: CASSLEGLATYEQDF; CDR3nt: TGCGCCAGCAGCTTGGAGGGGTTGGCGACCTACGAGCAGGACTTC
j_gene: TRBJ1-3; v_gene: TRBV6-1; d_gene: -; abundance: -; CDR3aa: CASSEPARASGNTIYF; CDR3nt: TGTGCCAGCAGTGAACCAGCCAGGGCCTCTGGAAACACCATATATTTT
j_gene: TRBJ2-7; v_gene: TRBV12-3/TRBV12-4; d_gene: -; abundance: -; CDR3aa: CASRSFSEQYF; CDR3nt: TGTGCCAGCCGGTCTTTTTCCGAGCAGTACTTC
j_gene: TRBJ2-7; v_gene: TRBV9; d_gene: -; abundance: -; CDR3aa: CASSAGWGQGGEQYF; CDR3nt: TGTGCCAGCAGCGCGGGGTGGGGGCAGGGAGGCGAGCAGTACTTC
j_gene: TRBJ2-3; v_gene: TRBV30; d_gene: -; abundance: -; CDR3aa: CAWIHFLGTDTQYF; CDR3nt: TGTGCCTGGATTCATTTTCTCGGCACAGATACGCAGTATTTT
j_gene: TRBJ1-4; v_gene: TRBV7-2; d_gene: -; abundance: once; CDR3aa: CASRANLGAEKLFF; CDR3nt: TGTGCCAGCAGAGCCAATCTGGGCGCGGAAAAACTGTTTTTT
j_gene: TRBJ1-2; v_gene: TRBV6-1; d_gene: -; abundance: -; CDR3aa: CVSSGIWDYGYTF; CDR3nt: TGTGTCAGCAGTGGCATTTGGGACTATGGCTACACCTTC
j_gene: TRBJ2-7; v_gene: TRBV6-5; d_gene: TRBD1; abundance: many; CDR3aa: CASSFQGARREQYF; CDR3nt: TGTGCCAGCAGTTTTCAGGGGGCAAGGCGCGAGCAGTACTTC
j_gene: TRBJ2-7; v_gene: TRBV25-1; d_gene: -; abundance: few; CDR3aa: CASSEPRTVNSYEQYF; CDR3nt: TGTGCCAGCAGTGAACCCAGGACAGTAAACTCCTACGAGCAGTACTTC
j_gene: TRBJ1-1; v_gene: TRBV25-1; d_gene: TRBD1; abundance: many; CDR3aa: CASSGTGGWSTEAFF; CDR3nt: TGTGCCAGCAGTGGGACAGGGGGATGGAGCACTGAAGCTTTCTTT
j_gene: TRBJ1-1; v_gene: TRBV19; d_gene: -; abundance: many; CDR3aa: CASSFGHGQNEAFF; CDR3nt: TGTGCCAGTAGTTTCGGACATGGCCAAAATGAAGCTTTCTTT
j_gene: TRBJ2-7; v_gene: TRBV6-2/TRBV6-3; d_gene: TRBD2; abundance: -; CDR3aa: CASTDGLAGDPEQYF; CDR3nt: TGTGCCAGCACCGACGGGCTAGCGGGAGATCCTGAGCAGTACTTC
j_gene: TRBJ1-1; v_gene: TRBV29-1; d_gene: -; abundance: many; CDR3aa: CSASNRRNTEAFF; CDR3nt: TGCAGCGCGTCAAATCGCAGGAACACTGAAGCTTTCTTT